These T cell receptor beta chains were read from a single sample in a study of cytomegalovirus exposure and HLA in healthy donors. Sequencing used immunoSEQ multiplex PCR; TCRdb keeps in-frame clones, though not all of them. The table gives around 210,000 clones; the top ten clones make up roughly 0.98% of it. Sequencing was performed on PBMCs. These receptors all come from a woman aged 25 to 45 in good health and CMV-seropositive. Both conserved end residues are part of each CDR3. The D gene is left open where the match is weak.

v_call: TRBV5-4
j_call: TRBJ1-2
d_call: NA
cdr3_aa: CASSLVNSYTF
cdr3_nt: TGTGCCAGCAGCCTCGTTAATAGCTACACCTTC

v_call: TRBV4-2
j_call: TRBJ2-3
d_call: NA
cdr3_aa: CASSQDSLTDTQYF
cdr3_nt: TGTGCCAGCAGCCAAGATTCCCTCACAGATACGCAGTATTTT

v_call: TRBV5-1
j_call: TRBJ2-3
d_call: TRBD1
cdr3_aa: CASSFTGGPDTQYF
cdr3_nt: TGCGCCAGCAGCTTCACAGGGGGCCCAGATACGCAGTATTTT

v_call: TRBV4-3
j_call: TRBJ2-1
d_call: TRBD2
cdr3_aa: CASSLTSGTTYNEQFF
cdr3_nt: TGCGCCAGCAGCCTGACTAGCGGAACAACTTACAATGAGCAGTTCTTC

v_call: TRBV30
j_call: TRBJ2-7
d_call: TRBD1
cdr3_aa: CAGRRTGSSYEQYF
cdr3_nt: TGTGCCGGCCGACGGACAGGGAGCTCCTACGAGCAGTACTTC

v_call: TRBV4-3
j_call: TRBJ1-1
d_call: NA
cdr3_aa: CASSPSSQGGPEAFF
cdr3_nt: TGCGCCAGCAGCCCGTCGAGCCAGGGCGGCCCTGAAGCTTTCTTT

v_call: TRBV19
j_call: TRBJ2-7
d_call: TRBD1
cdr3_aa: CASSKQGQSNYEQYF
cdr3_nt: TGTGCCAGTAGTAAACAGGGGCAGTCTAACTACGAGCAGTACTTC

v_call: TRBV19
j_call: TRBJ2-2
d_call: NA
cdr3_aa: CASSLGGGRNTGELFF
cdr3_nt: TGTGCCAGTAGTTTGGGGGGCGGGAGAAACACCGGGGAGCTGTTTTTT

v_call: TRBV5-6
j_call: TRBJ1-2
d_call: TRBD1
cdr3_aa: CASSFRDRALSPYTF
cdr3_nt: TGTGCCAGCAGCTTCCGGGACAGGGCCCTTTCCCCCTACACCTTC

v_call: TRBV15
j_call: TRBJ1-1
d_call: NA
cdr3_aa: CATSRDQSAGVMNTEAFF
cdr3_nt: TGTGCCACCAGCAGAGATCAGTCAGCGGGGGTGATGAACACTGAAGCTTTCTTT

v_call: TRBV7-2
j_call: TRBJ2-7
d_call: NA
cdr3_aa: CASSLAQSSSYEQYF
cdr3_nt: TGTGCCAGCAGCTTAGCGCAGTCTTCCTCCTACGAGCAGTACTTC

v_call: TRBV18
j_call: TRBJ2-7
d_call: NA
cdr3_aa: CASSPQGEASYEQYF
cdr3_nt: TGTGCCAGCTCACCGCAAGGGGAAGCTTCCTACGAGCAGTACTTC

v_call: TRBV7-2
j_call: TRBJ2-2
d_call: TRBD2
cdr3_aa: CASSWRLAGQPNGELFF
cdr3_nt: TGTGCCAGCAGCTGGAGGCTAGCGGGACAGCCTAACGGGGAGCTGTTTTTT

v_call: TRBV10-1
j_call: TRBJ2-1
d_call: TRBD1
cdr3_aa: CASSEEGAGEQFF
cdr3_nt: TGCGCCAGCAGTGAGGAGGGGGCGGGTGAGCAGTTCTTC

v_call: TRBV5-1
j_call: TRBJ1-2
d_call: NA
cdr3_aa: CASSLSGQSYGYTF
cdr3_nt: TGCGCCAGCAGCCTTTCTGGGCAGAGCTATGGCTACACCTTC

v_call: TRBV23-1
j_call: TRBJ2-7
d_call: NA
cdr3_aa: CASSPILVYEQYF
cdr3_nt: TGCGCCAGCAGTCCTATTCTTGTCTACGAGCAGTACTTC

v_call: TRBV18
j_call: TRBJ2-1
d_call: TRBD1
cdr3_aa: CASSLNDRAHEQFF
cdr3_nt: TGTGCCAGCTCACTAAACGACAGGGCCCATGAGCAGTTCTTC

v_call: TRBV6-1
j_call: TRBJ1-3
d_call: NA
cdr3_aa: CASFDSRGNTIYF
cdr3_nt: TGTGCCAGTTTCGACAGTCGTGGAAACACCATATATTTT

v_call: TRBV5-8
j_call: TRBJ1-2
d_call: NA
cdr3_aa: CASSLARGEGYTF
cdr3_nt: TGTGCCAGCAGCTTGGCTCGGGGTGAGGGCTACACCTTC

v_call: TRBV12-5
j_call: TRBJ1-5
d_call: NA
cdr3_aa: CASGDTLNNQPQHF
cdr3_nt: TGTGCTAGTGGTGACACCCTTAACAATCAGCCCCAGCATTTT

v_call: TRBV5-4
j_call: TRBJ2-1
d_call: TRBD2
cdr3_aa: CASSLGRTGGYNEQFF
cdr3_nt: TGTGCCAGCAGCTTGGGGCGAACGGGAGGATACAATGAGCAGTTCTTC

v_call: TRBV15
j_call: TRBJ2-7
d_call: NA
cdr3_aa: CATSRDRSTTSYEQYF
cdr3_nt: TGTGCCACCAGCAGAGATCGGTCAACTACCTCCTACGAGCAGTACTTC

v_call: TRBV28
j_call: TRBJ1-2
d_call: NA
cdr3_aa: CASSLSGVLYGYTF
cdr3_nt: TGTGCCAGCAGTTTATCGGGGGTACTCTATGGCTACACCTTC

v_call: TRBV4-2
j_call: TRBJ2-3
d_call: NA
cdr3_aa: CASSQPADTQYF
cdr3_nt: TGTGCCAGCAGCCAGCCGGCAGATACGCAGTATTTT

v_call: TRBV19
j_call: TRBJ1-5
d_call: NA
cdr3_aa: CASSSRQIRNQPQHF
cdr3_nt: TGTGCCAGTAGTTCTAGACAGATCCGGAATCAGCCCCAGCATTTT

v_call: TRBV14
j_call: TRBJ2-1
d_call: TRBD1
cdr3_aa: CASSQGLSTGGEQFF
cdr3_nt: TGTGCCAGCAGCCAAGGTTTATCGACAGGGGGTGAGCAGTTCTTC

v_call: TRBV6-5
j_call: TRBJ1-5
d_call: NA
cdr3_aa: CASRHSNQPQHF
cdr3_nt: TGTGCCAGCAGACATAGCAATCAGCCCCAGCATTTT

v_call: TRBV2
j_call: TRBJ1-5
d_call: NA
cdr3_aa: CASSAPTARSSNQPQHF
cdr3_nt: TGTGCCAGCAGTGCCCCCACAGCAAGATCTAGCAATCAGCCCCAGCATTTT

v_call: TRBV27
j_call: TRBJ2-1
d_call: TRBD2
cdr3_aa: CASKNSAGAARNEQFF
cdr3_nt: TGTGCCAGCAAAAATTCGGCGGGAGCGGCCCGCAATGAGCAGTTCTTC

v_call: TRBV9
j_call: TRBJ2-3
d_call: TRBD2
cdr3_aa: CASSVGAGVADTQYF
cdr3_nt: TGTGCCAGCAGCGTGGGAGCGGGAGTGGCAGATACGCAGTATTTT

v_call: TRBV4-3
j_call: TRBJ2-3
d_call: NA
cdr3_aa: CASSPKRGGRASPPDTQYF
cdr3_nt: TGCGCCAGCAGCCCCAAGAGGGGGGGGCGGGCCTCCCCCCCAGATACGCAGTATTTT

v_call: TRBV19
j_call: TRBJ1-1
d_call: NA
cdr3_aa: CASRRGTEAFF
cdr3_nt: TGTGCCAGTAGAAGGGGCACTGAAGCTTTCTTT

v_call: TRBV7-2
j_call: TRBJ2-7
d_call: NA
cdr3_aa: CASSRLGSYEQYF
cdr3_nt: TGTGCCAGCAGCCGACTAGGCTCCTACGAGCAGTACTTC

v_call: TRBV7-2
j_call: TRBJ1-2
d_call: TRBD1
cdr3_aa: CASSLDRGGYGYTF
cdr3_nt: TGTGCCAGCAGCCTGGACAGGGGGGGGTATGGCTACACCTTC

v_call: TRBV9
j_call: TRBJ2-1
d_call: NA
cdr3_aa: CASSVGGGPYNEQFF
cdr3_nt: TGTGCCAGCAGCGTAGGGGGGGGCCCCTACAATGAGCAGTTCTTC

v_call: TRBV27
j_call: TRBJ1-1
d_call: NA
cdr3_aa: CASSLLSGGIRGAFF
cdr3_nt: TGTGCCAGCAGTTTACTTTCGGGGGGCATTAGGGGTGCTTTCTTT

v_call: TRBV7-8
j_call: TRBJ1-1
d_call: NA
cdr3_aa: CASSLVDRNTGAFF
cdr3_nt: TGTGCCAGCAGCTTAGTTGACAGAAACACTGGAGCTTTCTTT

v_call: TRBV5-4
j_call: TRBJ2-1
d_call: NA
cdr3_aa: CASSFSASRSNEQFF
cdr3_nt: TGTGCCAGCAGCTTCAGCGCGTCGAGATCCAATGAGCAGTTCTTC

v_call: TRBV5-1
j_call: TRBJ1-1
d_call: TRBD1
cdr3_aa: CASSLVQGAPRKTEAFF
cdr3_nt: TGCGCCAGCAGCTTGGTTCAGGGGGCCCCCCGGAAGACTGAAGCTTTCTTT

v_call: TRBV27
j_call: TRBJ2-7
d_call: TRBD1
cdr3_aa: CASSLGTGGGYEQYF
cdr3_nt: TGTGCCAGCAGTTTAGGGACAGGGGGCGGCTACGAGCAGTACTTC

v_call: TRBV5-1
j_call: TRBJ1-2
d_call: TRBD1
cdr3_aa: CASSLGGQGVDYGYTF
cdr3_nt: TGCGCCAGCAGCTTGGGGGGACAGGGTGTTGACTATGGCTACACCTTC

v_call: TRBV10-3
j_call: TRBJ2-1
d_call: TRBD2
cdr3_aa: CASGRTTPISYNEQFF
cdr3_nt: TGTGCCAGCGGGAGAACCACACCGATATCCTACAATGAGCAGTTCTTC